The 29 T cell receptor beta chains reported below all come from one sample, sequenced in a study of T-cell reconstitution after alpha-beta-depleted transplantation in children. Unique molecular identifiers were incorporated when the TCRbeta library was constructed. From the PCR reads, TCRdb called clonotypes with MiXCR, one entry per CDR3 protein. The sample has approximately 130,000 distinct CDR3 sequences; roughly 10% are singletons. The source was PBMCs, mostly from graft donor cells, collected 180 days after TCRalphabeta/CD19-depleted stem cell transplant. These receptors all come from a girl less than two years old who had a stem cell transplant for combined immunodeficiency, so the T cells may come from the graft donor.

The V gene is TRBV19, the J gene TRBJ2-3, with a tentative D call TRBD1 (5 bases). The CDR3 has 14 residues. The V gene's germline CDR1 is LNHDA and CDR2 SQIVND (reference sequence). V was cut by 5 bases and J by 3 bases, with 12 bases left in between. The DNA of the CDR3 is TGTGCCAGTAGTTGGCAGGGTGGGACAGATACGCAGTATTTT. It codes for CASSWQGGTDTQYF.

The chain combines TRBV10-3 with TRBJ2-1, with 8 bases lining up with TRBD2. The CDR3 covers 14 residues. The germline CDR1 and CDR2 sequences are ENHRY and SYGVKD. V lost 4 bases to trimming and J lost 5 bases; unmatched junction nucleotides: 4. CDR3 residues: CAISVAGHNNEQFF. CDR3 bases: TGTGCCATCAGTGTAGCGGGACACAACAATGAGCAGTTCTTC.

This chain links TRBV12-3 or TRBV12-4 with TRBJ1-5, with a weak D call TRBD1 (5 bases). The CDR3 runs 15 residues. V shed 6 bases and J shed 7 bases, with 19 bases lying between them. DNA for the CDR3: TGTGCCAGCAGCCTCGGTGGCAGGGTGAGGCAGCCCCAGCATTTT. Residues: CASSLGGRVRQPQHF.

This clonotype came up a few times. The rearrangement joins TRBV7-6 to TRBJ2-1; D unclear. V shed 5 bases and J shed 7 bases, with 18 bases lying between them. From germline, CDR1 is SGHVS and CDR2 FNYEAQ. CDR3 size: 15 residues. The CDR3 nucleotides read TGTGCCAGCAGCCCCTTCTTCGCGCCCTTTAATGAGCAGTTCTTC. It codes for CASSPFFAPFNEQFF.

The rearrangement links TRBV7-8 to TRBJ2-2; D is undetermined. The CDR3 runs 15 residues. The germline V gene has CDR1 SGHVS and CDR2 FQNEAQ. Trimming shortened V by 5 bases and J by 2 bases, and 12 bases separated the two germline ends. In DNA, the CDR3 is TGTGCCAGCAGCCCCTGGGTTACTAACACCGGGGAGCTGTTTTTT. It codes for CASSPWVTNTGELFF.

The chain carries TRBV5-1 and TRBJ2-7; 9 bases map to TRBD1. The V gene end was trimmed by 0 bases and the J gene end by 2 bases; junction bases not matched to a gene: 6. The germline V gene encodes CDR1 SGHRS and CDR2 YFSETQ. The CDR3 spans 16 residues. The CDR3 loop is CASSLVRGQGAYEQYF. In DNA, the CDR3 is TGCGCCAGCAGCTTGGTAAGGGGACAGGGTGCCTACGAGCAGTACTTC.

This clonotype showed up many times. The rearrangement links TRBV7-9 to TRBJ2-7, with D maybe TRBD2 (5 bases). Germline V gene sequence: CDR1 SEHNR, CDR2 FQNEAQ (reference sequence). Trimming removed 6 bases from V and 2 bases from J, with 17 bases in between. The CDR3 is made up of 15 amino acids. The CDR3: CASSSSGGPPYEQYF. The CDR3 DNA follows: TGTGCCAGCAGTTCAAGCGGCGGTCCTCCCTACGAGCAGTACTTC.

The rearrangement joins TRBV9 to TRBJ2-1; TRBD2 agrees at 9 bases. CDR3 length: 15 residues. Germline-derived CDR1 and CDR2 are SGDLS and YYNGEE. Unmatched junction bases numbered 9, after V lost 1 base and J lost 10 bases. CDR3 region: CASSVLGGRAVEQFF. DNA of the CDR3: TGTGCCAGCAGCGTATTGGGCGGGAGGGCCGTAGAGCAGTTCTTC.

This clonotype was seen a few times. The gene calls are TRBV5-1 and TRBJ2-7, with 7 bases identical to TRBD1. Germline-derived CDR1 and CDR2 are SGHRS and YFSETQ. Trimming took 0 bases from V and 2 from J; bases not matched to a gene: 8. The CDR3 consists of 16 residues. CDR3 coding DNA: TGCGCCAGCAGCTTGGCCCCTGACAGGGCAACCTACGAGCAGTACTTC. It encodes CASSLAPDRATYEQYF.

This chain links TRBV10-3 with TRBJ2-7; possible D gene TRBD2, 7 bases. The CDR3 length is 14 residues. Trimming took off 7 bases at V and 2 bases at J, with 15 bases between the two ends. CDR1 ENHRY and CDR2 SYGVKD come from the germline V gene. CDR3 nucleotide sequence: TGTGCCATCAACCTCCGGGGGGCTGCCTACGAGCAGTACTTC. Protein sequence: CAINLRGAAYEQYF.

This clonotype has only a few counts. This rearrangement joins TRBV20-1 to TRBJ1-1; 9 nucleotides line up with TRBD1. Germline CDR1 and CDR2: DFQATT and SNEGSKA (reference sequence). CDR3 size: 14 residues. J lost 6 bases, V lost 7 bases, and 12 bases had no gene match. The CDR3: CSVDRGFGGSEAFF. CDR3 DNA: TGCAGTGTGGACAGGGGCTTCGGAGGGTCTGAAGCTTTCTTT.

J is TRBJ2-1 and V is TRBV10-3, with a tentative D call TRBD2 (6 bases). V lost 2 bases and J lost 5, with 10 bases in between. The CDR3 is 14 residues long. Germline values: CDR1 ENHRY, CDR2 SYGVKD. The CDR3 DNA follows: TGTGCCATCAGTGAGCGGGGGAACCACAATGAGCAGTTCTTC. Protein sequence: CAISERGNHNEQFF.

There are a few counts of this clonotype. V and J are TRBV3-1 and TRBJ2-6; 9 bases match TRBD1. This CDR3 region has 17 residues. The germline V gene encodes CDR1 LGHDT and CDR2 YNNKEL (reference sequence). V lost 4 bases and J lost 0; bases outside the gene matches: 4. CDR3 region: CASSPGQGLSGANVLTF. CDR3 in DNA: TGTGCCAGCAGCCCGGGACAGGGCCTCTCTGGGGCCAACGTCCTGACTTTC.

This clonotype was counted at least ten times. The chain recombines TRBV5-1 with TRBJ2-7, with D possibly being TRBD2 (6 bases). This CDR3 region has 15 residues. Germline V CDR1 and CDR2: SGHRS, YFSETQ. V was trimmed by 0 bases and J by 1 base, leaving 11 bases between them. CDR3 residues: CASSLVGGWSYEQYF. The CDR3 region has the DNA TGCGCCAGCAGCTTGGTTGGAGGGTGGTCCTACGAGCAGTACTTC.

The V and J genes are TRBV10-3 and TRBJ2-1; TRBD1 or TRBD2 may be the D gene (5 bases each). The CDR3 loop spans 13 amino acids. The germline V gene encodes CDR1 ENHRY and CDR2 SYGVKD. V lost 1 base, J lost 6 bases, and 7 bases lay in between. The CDR3 is CAISEWGSNEQFF. The CDR3 DNA reads as TGTGCCATCAGTGAGTGGGGGAGCAATGAGCAGTTCTTC.

This clonotype was seen more than once but under ten times. The chain has TRBV6-5 and TRBJ2-7; D perhaps matches TRBD1 (5 bases). Germline CDR1 MNHEY, CDR2 SVGAGI. The V and J ends lost 4 bases and 1 base respectively, with 11 bases between them. The CDR3 spans 14 residues. CDR3 amino acids: CASSSSGWSYEQYF. In nucleotides, the CDR3 is TGTGCCAGCAGTTCGTCAGGGTGGTCCTACGAGCAGTACTTC.

This clonotype was counted a few times. The J gene is TRBJ1-6, the V gene TRBV30, with TRBD1 as a possible D gene (6 bases). With 4 bases removed from V and 10 bases from J, the gap between germline ends came to 17 bases. This CDR3 contains 14 residues. Germline-derived CDR1 and CDR2 are GTSNPN and SVGIG (reference sequence). The CDR3: CAWIRGEGLSPLHF. In DNA form, the CDR3 reads TGTGCCTGGATAAGGGGGGAGGGGTTATCACCCCTCCACTTT. The full variable domain, rest sourced from reference TRBV30 and TRBJ1-6, is SQTIHQWPATLVQPVGSPLSLECTVEGTSNPNLYWYRQAAGRGLQLLFYSVGIGQISSEVPQNLSASRPQDRQFILSSKKLLLSDSGFYLCAWIRGEGLSPLHFGNGTRLTVT.

This clonotype has just a few counts. V gene TRBV6-1 combines with J gene TRBJ2-3, with D uncertain. This CDR3 region has 16 residues. V lost 1 base and J 6 bases, leaving 17 bases between the germline ends. The germline gives CDR1 MNHNS, CDR2 SASEGT. CDR3: CASSEGVPRLVDTQYF. CDR3 nucleotide sequence: TGTGCCAGCAGTGAAGGGGTTCCCAGGCTGGTGGATACGCAGTATTTT.

This clonotype was found many times. The chain links TRBV27 to TRBJ2-3; 10 nucleotides match TRBD1. The CDR3 has 15 amino acids. V lost 2 bases and J lost 7; bases outside the gene matches: 6. CDR1 is MNHEY, CDR2 SMNVEV, per germline (reference sequence). The CDR3 DNA sequence: TGTGCCAGCAGTTTACTGGGGACAGGGGACCATACGCAGTATTTT. It codes for CASSLLGTGDHTQYF.

This clonotype appeared many times. The chain is built from TRBV5-1 and TRBJ2-3; D unresolved. This CDR3 comprises 12 residues. Germline CDR1 is SGHRS and CDR2 is YFSETQ. Trimming shortened V by 1 base and J by 5 bases, and 5 bases separated the two germline ends. CDR3 amino acids: CASSLPRDTQYF. The CDR3 nucleotides read TGCGCCAGCAGCTTGCCTAGAGATACGCAGTATTTT.

This clonotype was seen ten or more times. This chain links TRBV5-1 with TRBJ2-1, with D uncertain. Germline V CDR1 and CDR2: SGHRS, YFSETQ. The CDR3 sequence is 13 residues long. The germline V and J ends were trimmed by 3 bases and 5 bases, with 9 bases remaining between them. The CDR3 here is CASSSILNNEQFF. DNA of the CDR3: TGCGCCAGCAGCTCCATCTTAAACAATGAGCAGTTCTTC. The full variable domain, in which reference TRBV5-1 and TRBJ2-1 provide the parts outside the CDR3, is KAGVTQTPRYLIKTRGQQVTLSCSPISGHRSVSWYQQTPGQGLQFLFEYFSETQRNKGNFPGRFSGRQFSNSRSEMNVSTLELGDSALYLCASSSILNNEQFFGPGTRLTVL.

This clonotype came up a few times. The genes are TRBV7-2 and TRBJ1-1; D is ambiguous. Germline-derived CDR1 and CDR2 are SGHTA and FQGNSA. The CDR3 sequence is 13 residues long. Trimming took off 1 base at V and 11 bases at J, with 14 bases between the two ends. The CDR3 spells CASSLVRSRGAFF. CDR3 sequence (DNA): TGTGCCAGCAGCTTAGTGCGGTCACGAGGGGCTTTCTTT.

This clonotype came up a few times. The chain recombines TRBV25-1 with TRBJ2-1, with 12 bases fitting TRBD2. The CDR3 spans 15 residues. Losses at the gene ends were 2 bases for V and 15 bases for J; bases not matched to a gene: 11. The germline gives CDR1 MGHDK, CDR2 SYGVNS. The CDR3 here is CASSEPVLAGGLLFF. CDR3 DNA: TGTGCCAGCAGTGAACCCGTACTAGCGGGAGGCTTGCTGTTCTTC. Looking up the rest from reference TRBV25-1 and TRBJ2-1 gives the full variable domain: EADIYQTPRYLVIGTGKKITLECSQTMGHDKMYWYQQDPGMELHLIHYSYGVNSTEKGDLSSESTVSRIRTEHFPLTLESARPSHTSQYLCASSEPVLAGGLLFFGPGTRLTVL.

Worth noting for this clonotype: At one end the junction does not follow the germline gene, possibly because of a read error. The V and J genes are TRBV24-1 and TRBJ1-4; the match to TRBD1 covers 8 bases. The length of the CDR3 is 15 residues. Germline CDR1 KGHDR, CDR2 SFDVKD. CDR3 protein: CAISDPRTGNEKLFF. The CDR3 DNA sequence: TGTGCCATCAGTGATCCCCGGACAGGGAATGAAAAACTGTTTTTT.

This clonotype was seen a few times. This chain connects TRBV12-3 or TRBV12-4 to TRBJ1-1; D not certain. The CDR3 has 13 amino acids. V lost 6 bases and J lost 1, with 9 bases in between. The DNA of the CDR3 is TGTGCCAGCAGCCCTACAAGGAACACTGAAGCTTTCTTT. This codes for CASSPTRNTEAFF.

This clonotype appeared a few times. This sequence joins TRBV24-1 and TRBJ2-3, with 9 bases matching TRBD1. In germline, CDR1 is KGHDR, CDR2 SFDVKD. V trimming: 4 bases; J trimming: 3 bases; junction bases outside the gene matches: 7. The CDR3 length is 16 residues. The CDR3 protein is CATSEATGGATDTQYF. In DNA form, the CDR3 reads TGTGCCACCAGTGAGGCCACAGGGGGCGCGACAGATACGCAGTATTTT.

This clonotype came up a few times. J is TRBJ2-3 and V is TRBV20-1; 10 bases agree with TRBD1. The trim removed 3 bases at V and 6 bases at J, leaving 3 bases unmatched. This CDR3 region has 13 residues. Germline CDR1 and CDR2: DFQATT and SNEGSKA (reference sequence). DNA of the CDR3: TGCAGTGCTAGTCGACAGGGGGCGGATACGCAGTATTTT. This codes for CSASRQGADTQYF.

CDR3 bases: TGTGCCAGCGGGAGAGGGGAGGGGCAAGAGACCCAGTACTTC. Its translation is CASGRGEGQETQYF. This chain uses TRBV12-3 or TRBV12-4 with TRBJ2-5; 7 bases fit TRBD2. The CDR3 is 14 amino acids. J lost 2 bases, V lost 8 bases, and 8 bases had no gene match.

The chain combines TRBV20-1 with TRBJ2-3, with D tentatively TRBD1 or TRBD2 (5 bases each). Germline CDR1 and CDR2: DFQATT and SNEGSKA (reference sequence). This CDR3 has 16 amino acids. Trimming pared 0 bases from V and 1 base from J, leaving 14 bases between. This CDR3 reads CSARDRRQGGTDTQYF. CDR3 coding DNA: TGCAGTGCTAGAGATAGGAGGCAGGGAGGCACAGATACGCAGTATTTT.